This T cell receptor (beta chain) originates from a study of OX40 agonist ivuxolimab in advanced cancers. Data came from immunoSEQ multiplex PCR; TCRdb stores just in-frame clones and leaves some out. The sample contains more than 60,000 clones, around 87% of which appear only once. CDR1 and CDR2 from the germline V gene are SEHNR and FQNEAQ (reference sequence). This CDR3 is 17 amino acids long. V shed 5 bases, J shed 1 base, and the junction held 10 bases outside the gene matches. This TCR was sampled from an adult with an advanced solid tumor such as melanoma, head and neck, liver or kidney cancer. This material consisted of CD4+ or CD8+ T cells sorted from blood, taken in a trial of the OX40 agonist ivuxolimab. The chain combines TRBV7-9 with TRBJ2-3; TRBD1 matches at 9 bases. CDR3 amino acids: CASSKGPQGAGTDTQYF. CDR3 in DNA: TGTGCCAGCAGCAAGGGACCACAGGGGGCAGGCACAGATACGCAGTATTTT.